These 14 T cell receptor beta chains came from one sample sequenced in a study of glioma-infiltrating T cells. The iRepertoire nested amplicon-rescue multiplex PCR amplified TCR alpha and beta CDR3s from RNA. TCRdb reprocessed the multiplex PCR reads with MiXCR, giving one entry per CDR3 protein. Of approximately 45,000 distinct CDR3 sequences listed, around 24% are singletons. The sequencing input was glioma tissue, nonneoplastic brain tissue, or PBMCs (not recorded which). The receptors come from a human donor with low-grade glioma or glioblastoma, undergoing nonglioma brain surgery, or in good health (not recorded which).

This clonotype appeared many times. This sequence joins TRBV27 and TRBJ1-2; no reliable D call. V was shortened by 3 bases and J by 2 bases, with 7 bases between the two germline ends. Germline assignment: CDR1 MNHEY and CDR2 SMNVEV (reference sequence). This CDR3 is 13 amino acids long. The CDR3 coding sequence is TGTGCCAGCAGTTTTGGCAGGAACTATGGCTACACCTTC. Amino acid sequence: CASSFGRNYGYTF.

At least ten counts were recorded for this clonotype. The chain recombines TRBV28 with TRBJ1-5; 11 bases match TRBD1. With V trimmed by 6 bases and J by 6 bases, 7 bases remained unmatched. From germline, CDR1 is MDHEN and CDR2 SYDVKM. CDR3 length equals 15 residues. CDR3 in DNA: TGTGCCAGCAGCAAGCGGGGACAGGGGGTTCAGCCCCAGCATTTT. It translates to CASSKRGQGVQPQHF.

Ten or more counts support this clonotype. The chain carries TRBV6-4 and TRBJ2-2; D is perhaps TRBD1 (6 bases). V lost 3 bases, J lost 1 base, and 12 bases lay in between. The V gene's germline CDR1 is MRHNA and CDR2 SNTAGT. This CDR3 has 16 residues. CDR3 loop: CASSESGHKNTGELFF. The CDR3 nucleotides are TGTGCCAGCAGTGAGTCGGGACATAAGAACACCGGGGAGCTGTTTTTT.

This clonotype was seen more than once but under ten times. V gene TRBV5-6 combines with J gene TRBJ2-5; D may be TRBD1 (5 bases). The CDR3 has 14 residues. Germline CDR1 SGHDT, CDR2 YYEEEE. Trimming took 4 bases from V and 4 from J, leaving 14 bases between them. The CDR3 sequence is CASSRVQVGETQYF. In DNA form, the CDR3 reads TGTGCCAGCAGCCGCGTACAGGTTGGAGAGACCCAGTACTTC.

This clonotype was detected ten times or more. This chain links TRBV12-3 or TRBV12-4 with TRBJ1-5, with a weak D call TRBD1 (6 bases). Deletions cut 5 bases from V and 5 bases from J, with 10 bases between. This CDR3 contains 13 residues. The CDR3 coding sequence is TGTGCCAGCAGTGCCGGACAGCATCAGCCCCAGCATTTT. It specifies CASSAGQHQPQHF.

By share of the sample, this clonotype is medium-sized. The chain has TRBV4-1 and TRBJ2-5, with D possibly TRBD2 on 7 matching bases. CDR1 and CDR2 (germline): MGHRA, YSYEKL. The CDR3 is 15 amino acids. The V end lost 4 bases, the J end lost 2 bases, and 14 bases lay between the germline ends. CDR3 nucleotides: TGCGCCAGCAGCCCCGGAGGGGGGGTACAAGAGACCCAGTACTTC. It codes for CASSPGGGVQETQYF.

This clonotype was seen many times. This chain joins TRBV25-1 and TRBJ1-6; no firm D call. CDR1 and CDR2 from the germline V gene are MGHDK and SYGVNS. This CDR3 has 12 amino acids. V lost 0 bases, J lost 10 bases, and 4 bases lay in between. The CDR3 loop reads CASSEYISPLHF. In DNA, the CDR3 is TGTGCCAGCAGTGAATATATCTCACCCCTCCACTTT.

At least ten counts were recorded for this clonotype. This chain connects TRBV20-1 to TRBJ2-3; 14 bases are shared with TRBD2. Germline CDR1 is DFQATT and CDR2 is SNEGSKA (reference sequence). This CDR3 has 16 residues. V shed 4 bases, J shed 5 bases, and the junction held 8 bases outside the gene matches. For the CDR3, the DNA is TGCAGTGCTATTGCCGGGACTAGCGGGAGTAGAGATACGCAGTATTTT. Translation: CSAIAGTSGSRDTQYF.

Here the CDR3 reads CASSVAGAGGYTF. CDR3 DNA sequence: TGTGCCAGCAGCGTAGCCGGGGCTGGTGGCTACACCTTC. This chain uses TRBV9 with TRBJ1-2; D might be TRBD1 (5 bases). There are 13 residues in the CDR3. CDR1 is SGDLS, CDR2 YYNGEE, per germline. V shed 0 bases and J shed 7 bases, with 10 bases lying between them.

In this sample, this clonotype turned up many times. The chain has TRBV2 and TRBJ2-1, with 11 nucleotides matching TRBD2. Germline V CDR1 and CDR2: SNHLY, FYNNEI. CDR3 length: 15 residues. J lost 3 bases, V lost 6 bases, and 4 bases had no gene match. The CDR3 sequence is CASRSGTSGYNEQFF. The CDR3 DNA reads as TGTGCCAGCAGGAGCGGGACTAGCGGCTACAATGAGCAGTTCTTC.

On this clonotype: Being one base from a much bigger clone, this may be a read error. The chain carries TRBV20-1 and TRBJ2-5, with 10 bases lining up with TRBD1. The CDR3 extends over 16 amino acids. The germline CDR1 and CDR2 sequences are DFQATT and SNEGSKA (reference sequence). The V segment lost 2 bases and the J segment 3 bases; nucleotides outside the gene matches: 9. CDR3 in DNA: TGCAGTGCTAGATCTTTGGGGACAGGGGCGAAAGAGACCCAGTACTTC. Amino acids: CSARSLGTGAKETQYF.

This clonotype was seen a handful of times. A much larger clone differs by one base, so this may be a read error. V and J are TRBV20-1 and TRBJ2-7; tentatively, D is TRBD2 (5 bases). This CDR3 has 12 amino acids. Germline CDR1 reads DFQATT; CDR2 reads SNEGSKA (reference sequence). The CDR3 region is CGARGQTYEQYF. The CDR3 DNA reads as TGCGGTGCTAGAGGGCAGACCTACGAGCAGTACTTC.

The table lists this clonotype with many counts. The genes are TRBV6-6 and TRBJ2-1; TRBD1 or TRBD2 may be the D gene (5 bases each). The germline V and J ends were trimmed by 0 bases and 8 bases, with 11 bases remaining between them. The CDR3 is 14 residues long. Germline lookup yields CDR1 MNHNY and CDR2 SVGAGI (reference sequence). CDR3 sequence reads: CASSYSLGAYEQFF. DNA of the CDR3: TGTGCCAGCAGTTACTCGCTCGGGGCCTATGAGCAGTTCTTC.

This clonotype has at least ten counts. The CDR3 sequence is CASSERQFPEQYF. CDR3 DNA: TGTGCCAGCAGCGAACGACAGTTCCCCGAGCAGTACTTC. The genes are TRBV7-9 and TRBJ2-7; possible D gene TRBD1, 5 bases. From germline, CDR1 is SEHNR and CDR2 FQNEAQ (reference sequence). The CDR3 is 13 amino acids. Trimming removed 5 bases from V and 6 bases from J, with 14 bases in between.